The entry that follows covers one T cell receptor beta chain sequence. What it recognizes is unknown. Libraries were prepared by immunoSEQ multiplex PCR; TCRdb keeps only in-frame clonotypes and omits some of them. The profile covers 2 million to 3 million clones, with 93% appearing a single time and approximately 0.37% taken by the ten largest. V lost 4 bases and J lost 2, with 12 bases in between. The CDR3 sequence is 14 residues long. Per germline, CDR1 ENHRY and CDR2 SYGVKD. The data are from a study of shared clonotypes between healthy human individuals. Overall study results and limits: Naive CD4 clonotype sharing across several donors was 4% to 5%.

The source of this sequence is a man between 18 and 29 years old in good health. Some clones in this sample may be carry-over from other donors' samples. Source material: naive CD4+ T cells from PBMCs. Specified subset: CD45RA+ positively selected. The J gene is TRBJ2-7, the V gene TRBV10-3, with D unclear. This CDR3 reads CAISVDGFTYEQYF. CDR3 coding DNA: TGTGCCATCAGTGTTGACGGCTTCACCTACGAGCAGTACTTC.